The sequence of this T cell receptor (beta chain) was determined in a study of blood T cell repertoires in COVID-19 (dated by TCRdb to 2019 to 2021). Turning to the overall study: Samples from collaborators originated in the United States, Italy and Spain and spanned both the acute and convalescent phases of COVID-19. The repertoires were made available in a free public database intended to serve as a resource for research on the immune response to SARS-CoV-2. Samples came from the ongoing ImmuneRACE study (first 160 participants) plus 1,254 subjects from 6 global collaborators. The sample metadata nearly always contained a de-identified subject ID, COVID-19 status, age in years and sex. The dataset comprised deeply sampled blood TCRbeta repertoires from subjects exposed to, actively infected with, or recovered from COVID-19. Where available, HLA class I and class II types were taken from metadata supplied by the sample provider and were not determined by assay-based typing. The material from the prospective study consisted of cDNA or gDNA derived from T cells, B-cell-depleted T cells, or PBMCs. Points the paper makes about the study in general: The amount of clinical and demographic metadata varied by source and participant and was provided uncurated.

The cysteine opens and the phenylalanine closes a CDR3 of 15 amino acids. The kept DNA is CDR3 alone, 45 bases in frame from the first base. The germline V gene yields LGHNA for CDR1 and YSLEER for CDR2. The junction shows trimming of 4 bases on V and 0 bases on J, plus 10 bases between the germline ends. One collaborating source in Seattle enrolled patients during active infection and followed them longitudinally through the course of disease. Collaborating institutions collected whole blood in K2EDTA tubes following their own protocols. For TCRbeta analysis, collaborator samples were shipped as frozen whole blood, as isolated PBMCs, or as DNA extracted from either sample type. Points on this clone: The specificity of this receptor is unknown. Base qualities are not recorded, but no much larger clone differs from it by a single base.

The immunoSEQ Assay, a bias-controlled multiplex PCR, was used to amplify TCRbeta CDR3 regions from genomic DNA. The original methods were these. The number of nucleated cells in each sample was estimated by amplification of reference gene primers within the assay. To quantify the absolute abundance of each unique TCRbeta CDR3 rearrangement, sequence reads were collapsed and filtered. Productive Simpson clonality was computed per sample as the square root of Simpson's diversity index over productive rearrangements. Held by TCRdb, this immuneACCESS table contains in-frame sequences only and omits some clones. Under half of the omission traces to an unresolved V gene where checked; the cause of the rest is unknown. The V and J calls and clone size are taken from that table; D and trimming were inferred from the DNA. The sample yields approximately 270,000 clones; more than 70% were counted once. 5% to 6.5% of the sample rests with the top ten.

The receptor chain draws on TRBV4-3 and TRBJ1-3; TRBD1 is perhaps the D gene, given 6 matching bases. Sequencing was performed on peripheral blood. This TCR was recovered from a woman in her twenties or thirties with COVID-19, enrolled during active disease. The DNA is as follows: TGCGCCAGCAGCCGAGACAGGCTCTCTGGAAACACCATATATTTT. It is translated as CASSRDRLSGNTIYF.